This TCR beta chain was observed in a study of cytomegalovirus exposure and HLA in healthy donors. Germline loops: CDR1 ENHRY, CDR2 SYGVKD. This CDR3 has 15 residues. V gave up 5 bases and J gave up 3 bases, with 11 bases separating them. Primers: 60 Vbeta forward and 13 Jbeta reverse. Here immunoSEQ multiplex PCR was the method, and the copy in TCRdb shows in-frame clones only, minus some. The top ten hold over 15% of the sample, which has 95,000 to 100,000 clones, roughly 80% seen once. The sequenced sample was PBMCs. The chain carries TRBV10-3 and TRBJ1-6; D is ambiguous. This TCR was sampled from a man between 60 and 75 years old in good health and CMV-seropositive. This CDR3 is CAISSESVYNSPLHF. Written as DNA, the CDR3 is TGTGCCATCAGTTCCGAGTCCGTCTATAATTCACCCCTCCACTTT.